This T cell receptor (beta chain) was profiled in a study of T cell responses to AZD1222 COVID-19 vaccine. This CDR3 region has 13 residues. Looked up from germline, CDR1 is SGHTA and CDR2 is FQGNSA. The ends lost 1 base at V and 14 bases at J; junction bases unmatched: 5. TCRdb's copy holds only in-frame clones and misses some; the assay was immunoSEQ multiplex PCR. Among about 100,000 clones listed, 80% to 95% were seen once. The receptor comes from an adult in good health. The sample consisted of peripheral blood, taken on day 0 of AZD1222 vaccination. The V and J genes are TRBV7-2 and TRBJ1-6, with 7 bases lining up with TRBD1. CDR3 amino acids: CASSLEWTGALHF. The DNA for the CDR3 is TGTGCCAGCAGCTTAGAATGGACAGGTGCCCTCCACTTT. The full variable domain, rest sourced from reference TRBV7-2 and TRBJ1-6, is GAGVSQSPSNKVTEKGKDVELRCDPISGHTALYWYRQSLGQGLEFLIYFQGNSAPDKSGLPSDRFSAERTGGSVSTLTIQRTQQEDSAVYLCASSLEWTGALHFGNGTRLTVT.